These 24 T cell receptor beta chains came from one sample sequenced in a study of T-cell memory formation after mild COVID-19. TCRdb reprocessed the 5' RACE reads via MiXCR and lists one record per CDR3 protein. This sample has about 160,000 distinct CDR3 sequences, with around a third found just once. The sample comprised PBMCs or a T cell subset sorted from them (not recorded which). All receptors come from an adult woman who had mild COVID-19 (a few samples of this study predate the infection). Cell type and time point are not known.

This clonotype was observed a few times. The chain uses TRBV5-1 and TRBJ2-3; TRBD2 is a possible D gene (5 bases). This CDR3 is built from 14 residues. Trimming stripped 1 base from V and 1 base from J, with 7 bases between. Germline V gives CDR1 SGHRS, CDR2 YFSETQ. CDR3 sequence (DNA): TGCGCCAGCAGCTTGTGGCGGGGCACAGATACGCAGTATTTT. Translated, it gives CASSLWRGTDTQYF.

The J gene is TRBJ2-5, the V gene TRBV2; D gene uncertain. CDR1 is SNHLY, CDR2 FYNNEI, per germline. The CDR3 consists of 13 residues. The V and J ends lost 3 bases and 2 bases respectively, with 7 bases between them. The CDR3 DNA is TGTGCCAGCAGTGAGAACATACAAGAGACCCAGTACTTC. This translates into CASSENIQETQYF.

The sample holds a few counts of this clonotype. The V gene is TRBV6-2 or TRBV6-3, the J gene TRBJ1-1; no firm D call. The CDR3 length is 11 residues. Trimming took off 0 bases at V and 7 bases at J, with 3 bases between the two ends. Germline V CDR1 and CDR2: MNHEY, SVGEGT. The CDR3 DNA follows: TGTGCCAGCAGTTACTCGGATGAAGCTTTCTTT. Protein sequence: CASSYSDEAFF.

This chain uses TRBV7-8 with TRBJ1-2; 8 nucleotides match TRBD1. J lost 7 bases, V lost 0 bases, and 7 bases had no gene match. CDR1 is SGHVS and CDR2 is FQNEAQ in the germline V gene. The CDR3 runs to 15 residues. Written as DNA, the CDR3 is TGTGCCAGCAGCTTAGCGCACCAGGGGGCAGGTGGCTACACCTTC. It specifies CASSLAHQGAGGYTF.

A few counts support this clonotype. The chain couples TRBV6-4 to TRBJ2-3; weak D call: TRBD2 (6 bases). CDR3 length equals 15 residues. V was trimmed by 5 bases and J by 4 bases, leaving 16 bases between them. Germline CDR1 reads MRHNA; CDR2 reads SNTAGT. This chain's CDR3 is CASSPQLASSDTQYF. For the CDR3, the DNA is TGTGCCAGCAGTCCCCAGCTAGCGAGTTCAGATACGCAGTATTTT.

The rearrangement joins TRBV7-2 to TRBJ1-1, with TRBD1 identical over 7 bases. V gave up 4 bases and J gave up 3 bases; unmatched junction bases: 5. CDR1 and CDR2 from the germline V gene are SGHTA and FQGNSA. CDR3 length: 14 residues. CDR3 residues: CASSYYTGDTEAFF. Here the CDR3 DNA reads TGTGCCAGCAGCTACTACACAGGGGACACTGAAGCTTTCTTT.

This clonotype has a count of ten or more. This rearrangement joins TRBV3-1 to TRBJ1-1; tentatively, D is TRBD1 (5 bases). The CDR3 sequence is 13 residues long. Germline lookup yields CDR1 LGHDT and CDR2 YNNKEL (reference sequence). The germline V and J ends were trimmed by 4 bases and 4 bases, with 10 bases remaining between them. The CDR3 loop reads CASSPGHLTEAFF. DNA of the CDR3: TGTGCCAGCAGCCCAGGACATCTCACTGAAGCTTTCTTT. Variable domain in full (rest from reference TRBV3-1 and TRBJ1-1): DTAVSQTPKYLVTQMGNDKSIKCEQNLGHDTMYWYKQDSKKFLKIMFSYNNKELIINETVPNRFSPKSPDKAHLNLHINSLELGDSAVYFCASSPGHLTEAFFGQGTRLTVV.

This clonotype was observed a handful of times. V and J are TRBV5-1 and TRBJ2-3; 10 nucleotides match TRBD2. The CDR3 sequence is 15 residues long. Unmatched junction bases numbered 5, after V lost 3 bases and J lost 4 bases. CDR1 SGHRS and CDR2 YFSETQ come from the germline V gene. For the CDR3, the DNA is TGCGCCAGCAGCTCAGCGGGGGGGCGGCCAGATACGCAGTATTTT. Protein sequence: CASSSAGGRPDTQYF.

The chain couples TRBV5-6 to TRBJ1-2; 10 bases match TRBD1. The germline gives CDR1 SGHDT, CDR2 YYEEEE. V shed 0 bases and J 7 bases; nucleotides not matched to a gene: 9. The length of the CDR3 is 16 residues. CDR3 nucleotide sequence: TGTGCCAGCAGCTTGGTAGACCGGGACAGGGGTGTTGGCTACACCTTC. It is translated as CASSLVDRDRGVGYTF.

This clonotype was observed a few times. This chain connects TRBV10-3 to TRBJ2-1, with TRBD2 identical over 8 bases. V lost 10 bases and J lost 0; bases outside the gene matches: 2. The germline CDR1 and CDR2 sequences are ENHRY and SYGVKD. CDR3 length: 13 residues. In DNA, the CDR3 is TGTGCCACGGGGGGGAGCTCCTACAATGAGCAGTTCTTC. Residues: CATGGSSYNEQFF.

The chain carries TRBV12-3 or TRBV12-4 and TRBJ2-7, with 13 nucleotides matching TRBD2. The CDR3 runs 16 residues. V trimming: 4 bases; J trimming: 6 bases; junction bases outside the gene matches: 9. CDR3 amino acids: CASSSSGLAGVGEQYF. As DNA, the CDR3 is TGTGCCAGCAGTTCATCCGGACTAGCGGGAGTTGGCGAGCAGTACTTC.

This clonotype has just a few counts. The genes are TRBV5-6 and TRBJ1-2; no reliable D call. The CDR3 runs to 11 residues. Trimming stripped 4 bases from V and 5 bases from J, with 6 bases between. Germline V gene sequence: CDR1 SGHDT, CDR2 YYEEEE. The CDR3 loop is CASSVGYGYTF. In DNA form, the CDR3 reads TGTGCCAGCAGCGTTGGGTATGGCTACACCTTC.

A few counts support this clonotype. CDR3 amino acids: CASSQQTSGGGIIETQYF. The CDR3 DNA is TGTGCCAGCAGCCAACAGACTAGCGGGGGTGGGATTATCGAGACCCAGTACTTC. The chain recombines TRBV12-3 or TRBV12-4 with TRBJ2-5, with TRBD2 identical over 12 bases. The CDR3 is made up of 18 amino acids. Unmatched junction bases numbered 16, after V lost 6 bases and J lost 5 bases.

The chain couples TRBV15 to TRBJ2-7, with D uncertain. Trimming cost V 0 bases and J 4 bases, with 10 bases left between them. CDR1 is LNHNV and CDR2 is YYDKDF in the germline V gene (reference sequence). This CDR3 has 14 residues. The CDR3 loop reads CATSRDFWSYEQYF. In DNA form, the CDR3 reads TGTGCCACCAGCAGAGATTTTTGGAGTTACGAGCAGTACTTC. Based on the CDR3 plus reference TRBV15 and TRBJ2-7, the full variable domain is DAMVIQNPRYQVTQFGKPVTLSCSQTLNHNVMYWYQQKSSQAPKLLFHYYDKDFNNEADTPDNFQSRRPNTSFCFLDIRSPGLGDTAMYLCATSRDFWSYEQYFGPGTRLTVT.

The chain employs TRBV2 and TRBJ1-1; D ambiguous. Trimming took off 4 bases at V and 6 bases at J, with 12 bases between the two ends. The germline V gene has CDR1 SNHLY and CDR2 FYNNEI. The CDR3 totals 13 residues. The DNA of the CDR3 is TGTGCCAGCAGTGCAAAAGGGAAGGCTGAAGCTTTCTTT. Protein sequence: CASSAKGKAEAFF.

The CDR3 sequence is CASSQAENQPQHF. Written as DNA, the CDR3 is TGCGCCAGCAGCCAAGCGGAGAATCAGCCCCAGCATTTT. V gene TRBV4-1 combines with J gene TRBJ1-5; no clear D gene. The CDR3 is 13 amino acids. V lost 1 base and J 4 bases, leaving 5 bases between the germline ends. The germline CDR1 and CDR2 sequences are MGHRA and YSYEKL.

The chain employs TRBV20-1 and TRBJ1-1; D perhaps matches TRBD1 (6 bases). Deletions cut 2 bases from V and 0 bases from J, with 16 bases between. The CDR3 sequence is 16 residues long. The germline gives CDR1 DFQATT, CDR2 SNEGSKA (reference sequence). The CDR3 nucleotides are TGCAGTGCTAGAAAAGGGCCGGGGGACATGAACACTGAAGCTTTCTTT. It is translated as CSARKGPGDMNTEAFF.

The J gene is TRBJ2-1, the V gene TRBV4-2, with D possibly TRBD2 on 5 matching bases. With 5 bases removed from V and 0 bases from J, the gap between germline ends came to 17 bases. The CDR3 totals 17 residues. In germline, CDR1 is LGHNA, CDR2 YNFKEQ. The CDR3 DNA follows: TGTGCCAGCAGCTATCTTTCAGCGGTTAGCTCCTACAATGAGCAGTTCTTC. Amino acids: CASSYLSAVSSYNEQFF.

The chain has TRBV29-1 and TRBJ2-3, with TRBD1 matching over 9 bases. Germline V lookup: CDR1 SQVTM, CDR2 ANQGSEA. The CDR3 is made up of 17 amino acids. The V and J ends lost 1 base and 3 bases, in that order; junction bases with no gene match: 11. The DNA for the CDR3 is TGCAGCGTTGAAGGGGAGGGGACAGGGATTTGGACAGATACGCAGTATTTT. It codes for CSVEGEGTGIWTDTQYF.

This clonotype was recorded a few times. The rearrangement joins TRBV7-9 to TRBJ1-3, with a tentative D call TRBD1 (5 bases). Trimming pared 1 base from V and 4 bases from J, leaving 11 bases between. The CDR3 is 15 residues long. Germline V CDR1 and CDR2: SEHNR, FQNEAQ (reference sequence). In nucleotides, the CDR3 is TGTGCCAGCAGCTTAGTGTTGGGGGTCGGAAACACCATATATTTT. Translation: CASSLVLGVGNTIYF.

The chain joins TRBV16 to TRBJ2-3, with unresolved D. The CDR3 contains 14 residues. Germline V gives CDR1 KGHSY, CDR2 FQNENV. V was clipped by 2 bases and J by 3 bases, with 9 bases between them. The DNA of the CDR3 is TGTGCCAGCAGCCAACGGCTGGGAACAGATACGCAGTATTTT. Encoded protein: CASSQRLGTDTQYF.

J is TRBJ2-1 and V is TRBV7-8, with 11 bases that match TRBD1. There are 17 residues in the CDR3. After removal of 5 bases from V and 5 bases from J, the junction contained 11 bases not matched to a gene. CDR1 and CDR2 from the germline V gene are SGHVS and FQNEAQ. The CDR3 reads CASSLRTGGLTDNEQFF. For the CDR3, the DNA is TGTGCCAGCAGCCTCAGGACAGGGGGCTTAACGGACAATGAGCAGTTCTTC.

There are a few counts of this clonotype. The rearrangement uses TRBV7-2 and TRBJ2-5; D is undetermined. Germline V gene sequence: CDR1 SGHTA, CDR2 FQGNSA. The CDR3 totals 13 residues. V shed 1 base and J shed 5 bases, with 8 bases lying between them. CDR3 DNA: TGTGCCAGCAGCTTAGTCGTTGCGGAGACCCAGTACTTC. Its translation: CASSLVVAETQYF.

This rearrangement joins TRBV5-1 to TRBJ2-1; D is unclear. Germline CDR1 and CDR2: SGHRS and YFSETQ. The V gene lost 2 bases and the J gene lost 9 bases, with 9 bases spanning the gap. The CDR3 has 12 amino acids. The CDR3: CASSFRIGEQFF. CDR3 bases: TGCGCCAGCAGCTTTCGTATCGGTGAGCAGTTCTTC.